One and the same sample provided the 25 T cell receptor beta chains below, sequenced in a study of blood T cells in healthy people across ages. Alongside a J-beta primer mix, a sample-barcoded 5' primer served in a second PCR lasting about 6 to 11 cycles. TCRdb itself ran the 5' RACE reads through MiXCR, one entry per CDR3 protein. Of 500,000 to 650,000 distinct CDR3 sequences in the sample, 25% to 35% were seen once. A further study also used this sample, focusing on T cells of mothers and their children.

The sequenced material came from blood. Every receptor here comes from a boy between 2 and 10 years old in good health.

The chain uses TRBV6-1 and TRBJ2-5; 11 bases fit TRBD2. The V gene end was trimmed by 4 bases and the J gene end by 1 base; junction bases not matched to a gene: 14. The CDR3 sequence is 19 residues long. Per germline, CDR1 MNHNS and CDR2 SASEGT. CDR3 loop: CASSGGRFLAGGRQETQYF. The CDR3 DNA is TGTGCCAGCAGTGGGGGACGTTTCCTAGCGGGGGGCCGCCAAGAGACCCAGTACTTC.

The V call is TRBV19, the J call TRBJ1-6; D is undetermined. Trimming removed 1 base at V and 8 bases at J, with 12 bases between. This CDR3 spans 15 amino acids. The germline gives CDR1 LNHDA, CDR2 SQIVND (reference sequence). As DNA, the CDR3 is TGTGCCAGTAGTATAGCCCGCGGTGTTTATTCACCCCTCCACTTT. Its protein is CASSIARGVYSPLHF.

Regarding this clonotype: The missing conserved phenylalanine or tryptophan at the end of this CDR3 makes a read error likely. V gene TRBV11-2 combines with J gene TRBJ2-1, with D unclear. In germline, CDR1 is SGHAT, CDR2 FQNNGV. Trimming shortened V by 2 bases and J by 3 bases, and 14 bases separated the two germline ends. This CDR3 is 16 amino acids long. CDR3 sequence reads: CASSLSRTVGYNEQFS. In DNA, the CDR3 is TGTGCCAGCAGCTTATCCCGGACGGTTGGCTACAATGAGCAGTTCTCC.

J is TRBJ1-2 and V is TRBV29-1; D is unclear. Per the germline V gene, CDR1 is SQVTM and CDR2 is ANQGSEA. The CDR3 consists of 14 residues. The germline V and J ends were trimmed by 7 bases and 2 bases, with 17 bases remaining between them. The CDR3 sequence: CSALVVGSNYGYTF. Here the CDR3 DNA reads TGCAGCGCGTTGGTAGTGGGCAGCAACTATGGCTACACCTTC.

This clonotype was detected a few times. In DNA form, the CDR3 reads TGTGCCACCGGGACCGGGGAGCTGTTTTTT. The encoded protein is CATGTGELFF. This chain connects TRBV10-3 to TRBJ2-2; no definite D call. This CDR3 comprises 10 residues. Germline V gene data show CDR1 as ENHRY and CDR2 as SYGVKD. The V end was cut by 10 bases, the J end by 5 bases, with 5 bases between.

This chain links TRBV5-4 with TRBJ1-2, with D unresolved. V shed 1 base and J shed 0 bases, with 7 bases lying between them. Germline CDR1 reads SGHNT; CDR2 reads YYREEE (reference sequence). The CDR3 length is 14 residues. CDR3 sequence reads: CASSLFAANYGYTF. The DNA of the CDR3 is TGTGCCAGCAGCTTGTTTGCAGCTAACTATGGCTACACCTTC. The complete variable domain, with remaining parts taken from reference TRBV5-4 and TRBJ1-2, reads ETGVTQSPTHLIKTRGQQVTLRCSSQSGHNTVSWYQQALGQGPQFIFQYYREEENGRGNFPPRFSGLQFPNYSSELNVNALELDDSALYLCASSLFAANYGYTFGSGTRLTVV.

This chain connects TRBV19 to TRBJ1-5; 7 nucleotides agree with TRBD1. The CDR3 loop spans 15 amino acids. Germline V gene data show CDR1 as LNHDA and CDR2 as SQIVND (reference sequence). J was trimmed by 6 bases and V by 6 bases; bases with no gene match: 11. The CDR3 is CASSRGQVFRQPQHF. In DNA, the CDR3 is TGTGCCAGTAGCAGAGGACAGGTCTTTCGTCAGCCCCAGCATTTT.

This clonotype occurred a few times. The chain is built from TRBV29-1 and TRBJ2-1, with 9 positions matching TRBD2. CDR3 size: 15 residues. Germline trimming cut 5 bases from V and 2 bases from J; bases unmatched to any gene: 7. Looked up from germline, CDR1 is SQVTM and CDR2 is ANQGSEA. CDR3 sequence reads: CSVPRGGDPYNEQFF. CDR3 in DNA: TGCAGCGTTCCCCGCGGGGGGGACCCCTACAATGAGCAGTTCTTC.

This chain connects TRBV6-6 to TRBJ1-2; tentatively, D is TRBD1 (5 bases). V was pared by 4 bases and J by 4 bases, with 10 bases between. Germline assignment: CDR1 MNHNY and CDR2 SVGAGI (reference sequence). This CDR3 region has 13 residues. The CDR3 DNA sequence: TGTGCCAGCAGTTTCGGGACGCTCTATGGCTACACCTTC. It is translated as CASSFGTLYGYTF.

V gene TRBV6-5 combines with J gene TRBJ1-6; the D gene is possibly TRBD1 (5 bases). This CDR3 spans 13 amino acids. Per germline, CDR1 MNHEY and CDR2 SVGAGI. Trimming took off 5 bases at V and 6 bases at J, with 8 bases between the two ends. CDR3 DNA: TGTGCCAGCAGTCTGGGGGGTAATTCACCCCTCCACTTT. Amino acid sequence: CASSLGGNSPLHF.

The CDR3 region has the DNA TGCAGTATTTTTAGCGGGAGACCCGGGGAGCTGTTTTTT. Its translation is CSIFSGRPGELFF. The gene calls are TRBV20-1 and TRBJ2-2, with TRBD2 matching over 9 bases. The CDR3 has 13 residues. Unmatched junction bases numbered 7, after V lost 8 bases and J lost 6 bases. The V gene's germline CDR1 is DFQATT and CDR2 SNEGSKA (reference sequence).

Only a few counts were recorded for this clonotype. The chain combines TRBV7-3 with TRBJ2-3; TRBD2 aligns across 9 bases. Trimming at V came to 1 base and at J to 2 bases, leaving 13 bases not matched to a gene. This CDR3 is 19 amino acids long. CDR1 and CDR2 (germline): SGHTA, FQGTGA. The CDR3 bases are TGTGCCAGCAGCTTAAAAGGGCGGGGGGGCCTTGGCCTCACAGATACGCAGTATTTT. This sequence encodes CASSLKGRGGLGLTDTQYF.

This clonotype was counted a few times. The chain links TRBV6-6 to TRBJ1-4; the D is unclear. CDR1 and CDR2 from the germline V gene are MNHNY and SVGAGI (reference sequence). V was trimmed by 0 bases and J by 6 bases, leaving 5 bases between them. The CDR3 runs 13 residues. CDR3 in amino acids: CASSYSGDEKLFF. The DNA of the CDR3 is TGTGCCAGCAGTTACTCCGGGGATGAAAAACTGTTTTTT.

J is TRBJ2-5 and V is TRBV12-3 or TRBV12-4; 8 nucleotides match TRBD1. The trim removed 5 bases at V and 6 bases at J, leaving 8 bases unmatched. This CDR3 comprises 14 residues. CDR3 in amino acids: CASSTAGGGQTQYF. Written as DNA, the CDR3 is TGTGCCAGCAGTACGGCAGGGGGCGGACAGACCCAGTACTTC.

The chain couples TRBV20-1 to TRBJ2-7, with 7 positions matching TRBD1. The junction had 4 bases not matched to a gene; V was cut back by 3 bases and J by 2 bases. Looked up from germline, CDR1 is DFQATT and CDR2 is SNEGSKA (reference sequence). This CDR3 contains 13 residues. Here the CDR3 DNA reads TGCAGTGCTAGGGAGACAGGGACCTACGAGCAGTACTTC. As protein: CSARETGTYEQYF.

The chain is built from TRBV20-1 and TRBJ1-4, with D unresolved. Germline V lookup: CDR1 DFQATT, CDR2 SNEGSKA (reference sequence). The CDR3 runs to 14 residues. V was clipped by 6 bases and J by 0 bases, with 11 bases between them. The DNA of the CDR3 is TGCAGTGCACTAAGACTTGCAACTAATGAAAAACTGTTTTTT. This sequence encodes CSALRLATNEKLFF.

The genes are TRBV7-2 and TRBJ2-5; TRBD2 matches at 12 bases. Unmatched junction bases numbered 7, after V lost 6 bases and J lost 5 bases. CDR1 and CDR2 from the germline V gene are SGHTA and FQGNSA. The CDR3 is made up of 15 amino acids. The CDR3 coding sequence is TGTGCCAGCAGACCCCGACTAGCGGGAGATGAGACCCAGTACTTC. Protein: CASRPRLAGDETQYF.

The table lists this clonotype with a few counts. The CDR3 spells CATSSRRGNEQFF. The CDR3 DNA sequence: TGTGCCACCAGCTCAAGAAGGGGAAATGAGCAGTTCTTC. This chain connects TRBV15 to TRBJ2-1; maybe TRBD1 (5 bases). The V end lost 5 bases, the J end lost 7 bases, and 12 bases lay between the germline ends. The CDR3 consists of 13 residues. Looked up from germline, CDR1 is LNHNV and CDR2 is YYDKDF (reference sequence). Together with reference TRBV15 and TRBJ2-1, the CDR3 gives the full variable domain: DAMVIQNPRYQVTQFGKPVTLSCSQTLNHNVMYWYQQKSSQAPKLLFHYYDKDFNNEADTPDNFQSRRPNTSFCFLDIRSPGLGDTAMYLCATSSRRGNEQFFGPGTRLTVL.

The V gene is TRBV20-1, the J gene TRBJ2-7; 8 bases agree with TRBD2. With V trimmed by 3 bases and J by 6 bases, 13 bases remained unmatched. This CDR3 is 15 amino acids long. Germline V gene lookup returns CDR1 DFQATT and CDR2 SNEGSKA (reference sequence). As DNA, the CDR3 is TGCAGTGCTAGCGCTACCGGGACTAGATTCTCCGAGCAGTACTTC. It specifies CSASATGTRFSEQYF.

In DNA form, the CDR3 reads TGCAGCGTTGAACAGAACTCCTACGAGCAGTACTTC. Amino acid sequence: CSVEQNSYEQYF. This chain joins TRBV29-1 and TRBJ2-7; the D is unclear. Deletions cut 2 bases from V and 0 bases from J, with 5 bases between. The length of the CDR3 is 12 residues. Germline V gene lookup returns CDR1 SQVTM and CDR2 ANQGSEA.

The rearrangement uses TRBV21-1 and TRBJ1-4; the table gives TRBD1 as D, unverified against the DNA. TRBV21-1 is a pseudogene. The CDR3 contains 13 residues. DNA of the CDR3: TGTGCCAGCAAACAGGGGTATAATGAAAAACTGTTTTTT. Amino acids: CASKQGYNEKLFF.

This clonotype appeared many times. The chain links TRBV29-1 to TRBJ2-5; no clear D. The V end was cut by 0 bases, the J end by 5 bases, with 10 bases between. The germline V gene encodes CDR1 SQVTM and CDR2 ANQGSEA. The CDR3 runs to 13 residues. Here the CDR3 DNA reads TGCAGCGTTGAAGAAGGAATCACCGAGACCCAGTACTTC. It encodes CSVEEGITETQYF. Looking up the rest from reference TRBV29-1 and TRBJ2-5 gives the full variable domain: SAVISQKPSRDICQRGTSLTIQCQVDSQVTMMFWYRQQPGQSLTLIATANQGSEATYESGFVIDKFPISRPNLTFSTLTVSNMSPEDSSIYLCSVEEGITETQYFGPGTRLLVL.

Written as DNA, the CDR3 is TGTGCCAGCAGTTCGACAGGGGGTCAGACTGAAGCTTTCTTT. It yields the protein CASSSTGGQTEAFF. This chain joins TRBV6-6 and TRBJ1-1; 9 bases are shared with TRBD1. Germline-derived CDR1 and CDR2 are MNHNY and SVGAGI (reference sequence). V lost 4 bases and J lost 5; bases outside the gene matches: 5. This CDR3 spans 14 amino acids.

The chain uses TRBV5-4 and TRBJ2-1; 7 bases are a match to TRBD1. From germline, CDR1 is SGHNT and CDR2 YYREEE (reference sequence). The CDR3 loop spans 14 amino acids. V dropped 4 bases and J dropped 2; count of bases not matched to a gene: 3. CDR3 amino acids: CASSMTGPYNEQFF. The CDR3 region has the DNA TGTGCCAGCAGCATGACAGGGCCCTACAATGAGCAGTTCTTC.

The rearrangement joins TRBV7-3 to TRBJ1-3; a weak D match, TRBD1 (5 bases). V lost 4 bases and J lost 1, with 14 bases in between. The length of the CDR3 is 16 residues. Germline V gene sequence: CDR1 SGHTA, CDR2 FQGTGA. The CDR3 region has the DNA TGTGCCAGCAGCTCCGACAGCCTTTTTTCTGGAAACACCATATATTTT. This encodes CASSSDSLFSGNTIYF.